This passage covers 3 T cell receptor beta chains from one sample sequenced in a study of T cell clones after liver transplantation. TCRdb's copy holds only in-frame clones and misses some; the assay was immunoSEQ multiplex PCR. The data contain 70,000 or so clones, 85% to 95% of them seen just once; the ten biggest clones take up over 0.9%. The sequencing used CD4+ T cells from blood, collected 25 months after liver transplant. The origin of the receptors is a human patient who received a liver transplant. T cells may partly derive from the graft donor.

V is TRBV28 and J is TRBJ1-4; no definite D call. V was pared by 4 bases and J by 3 bases, with 12 bases between. The CDR3 runs to 15 residues. Germline CDR1 is MDHEN and CDR2 is SYDVKM. CDR3 region: CASSSRVFSNEKLFF. As DNA, the CDR3 is TGTGCCAGCAGTTCACGGGTCTTCTCTAATGAAAAACTGTTTTTT.

The chain couples TRBV16 to TRBJ2-6; D is possibly TRBD1 (6 bases). V dropped 0 bases and J dropped 3 bases, with 15 bases sitting between them. This CDR3 region has 18 residues. The germline CDR1 and CDR2 sequences are KGHSY and FQNENV. CDR3: CASSQSYSGAFGANVLTF. CDR3 nucleotide sequence: TGTGCCAGCAGCCAATCCTATTCAGGGGCCTTTGGGGCCAACGTCCTGACTTTC.

This clone was seen just once. The rearrangement joins TRBV6-1 to TRBJ2-5; 7 bases line up with TRBD2. This CDR3 spans 14 amino acids. After removal of 5 bases from V and 4 bases from J, the junction contained 7 bases not matched to a gene. Per the germline V gene, CDR1 is MNHNS and CDR2 is SASEGT. The CDR3 DNA sequence: TGTGCCAGCAGTCTACGTCCGGGGGGAGAGACCCAGTACTTC. The encoded protein is CASSLRPGGETQYF.